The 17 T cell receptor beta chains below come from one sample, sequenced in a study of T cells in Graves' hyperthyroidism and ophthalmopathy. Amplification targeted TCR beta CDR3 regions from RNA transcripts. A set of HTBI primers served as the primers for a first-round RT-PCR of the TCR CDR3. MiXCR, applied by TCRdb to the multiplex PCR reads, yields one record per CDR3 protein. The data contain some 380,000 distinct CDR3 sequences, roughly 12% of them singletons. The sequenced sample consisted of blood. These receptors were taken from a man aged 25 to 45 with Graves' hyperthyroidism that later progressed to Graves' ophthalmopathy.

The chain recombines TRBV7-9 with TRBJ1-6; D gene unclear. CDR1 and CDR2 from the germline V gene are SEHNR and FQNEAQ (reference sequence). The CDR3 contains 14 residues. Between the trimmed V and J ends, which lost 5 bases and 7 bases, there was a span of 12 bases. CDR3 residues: CASSPPMGNSPLHF. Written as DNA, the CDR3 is TGTGCCAGCAGCCCCCCCATGGGGAATTCACCCCTCCACTTT.

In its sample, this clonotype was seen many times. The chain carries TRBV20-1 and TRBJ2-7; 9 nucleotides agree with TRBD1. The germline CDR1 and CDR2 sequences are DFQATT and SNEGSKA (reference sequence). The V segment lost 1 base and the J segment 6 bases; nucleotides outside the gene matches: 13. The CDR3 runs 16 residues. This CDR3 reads CSARGRSGQGGSEQYF. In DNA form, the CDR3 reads TGCAGTGCTAGAGGCCGATCGGGACAGGGAGGCAGCGAGCAGTACTTC.

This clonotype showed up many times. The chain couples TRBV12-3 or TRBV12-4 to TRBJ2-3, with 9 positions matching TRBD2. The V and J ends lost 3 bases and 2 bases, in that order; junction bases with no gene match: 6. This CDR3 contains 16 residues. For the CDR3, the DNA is TGTGCCAGCAGTTTCGAGCGGGGGGACCACACAGATACGCAGTATTTT. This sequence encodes CASSFERGDHTDTQYF.

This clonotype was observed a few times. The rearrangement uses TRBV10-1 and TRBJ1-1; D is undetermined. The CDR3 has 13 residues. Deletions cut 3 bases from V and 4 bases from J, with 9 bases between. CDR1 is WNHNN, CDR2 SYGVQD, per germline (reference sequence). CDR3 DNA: TGCGCCAGCAGTGAAGGCTGGGGCACTGAAGCTTTCTTT. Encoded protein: CASSEGWGTEAFF.

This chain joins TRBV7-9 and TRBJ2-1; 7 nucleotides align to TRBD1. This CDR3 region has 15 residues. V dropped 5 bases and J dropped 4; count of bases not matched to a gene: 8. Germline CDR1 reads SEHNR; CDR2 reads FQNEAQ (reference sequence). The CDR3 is CASSPRDRVYNEQFF. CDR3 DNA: TGTGCCAGCAGCCCCCGTGACAGGGTTTACAATGAGCAGTTCTTC.

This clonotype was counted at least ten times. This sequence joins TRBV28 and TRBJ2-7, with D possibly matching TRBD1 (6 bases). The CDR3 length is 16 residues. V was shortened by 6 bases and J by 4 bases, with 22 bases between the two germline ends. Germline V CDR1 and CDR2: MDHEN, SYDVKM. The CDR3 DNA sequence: TGTGCCAGCAGATATGGTACCAGAAAAGGACAGTACGAGCAGTACTTC. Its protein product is CASRYGTRKGQYEQYF.

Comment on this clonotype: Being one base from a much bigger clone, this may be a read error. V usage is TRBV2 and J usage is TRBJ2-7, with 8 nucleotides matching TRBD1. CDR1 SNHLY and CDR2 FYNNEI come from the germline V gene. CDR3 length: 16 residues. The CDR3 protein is CASSELWAGGKNEQCF. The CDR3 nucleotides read TGTGCCAGCAGTGAACTGTGGGCAGGGGGCAAGAACGAGCAGTGCTTC.

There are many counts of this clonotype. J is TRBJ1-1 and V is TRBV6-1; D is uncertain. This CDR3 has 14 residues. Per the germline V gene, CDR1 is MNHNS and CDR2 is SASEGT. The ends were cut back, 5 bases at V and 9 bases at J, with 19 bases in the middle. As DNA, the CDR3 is TGTGCCAGCAGTCGCGGGAGTCAGAGAATGAAAGCTTTCTTT. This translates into CASSRGSQRMKAFF.

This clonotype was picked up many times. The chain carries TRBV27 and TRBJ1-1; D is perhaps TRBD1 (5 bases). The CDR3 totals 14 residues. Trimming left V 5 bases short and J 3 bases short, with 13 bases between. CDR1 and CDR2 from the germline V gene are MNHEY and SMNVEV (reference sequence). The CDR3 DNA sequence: TGTGCCAGCAGTCCGGGGACCGCGGACACTGAAGCTTTCTTT. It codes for CASSPGTADTEAFF.

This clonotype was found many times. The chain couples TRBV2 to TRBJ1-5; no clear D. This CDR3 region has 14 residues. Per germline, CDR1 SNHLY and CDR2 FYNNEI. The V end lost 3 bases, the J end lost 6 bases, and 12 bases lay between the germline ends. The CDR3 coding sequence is TGTGCCAGCAGTGAGACGGAGGCAGGTCAGCCCCAGCATTTT. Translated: CASSETEAGQPQHF.

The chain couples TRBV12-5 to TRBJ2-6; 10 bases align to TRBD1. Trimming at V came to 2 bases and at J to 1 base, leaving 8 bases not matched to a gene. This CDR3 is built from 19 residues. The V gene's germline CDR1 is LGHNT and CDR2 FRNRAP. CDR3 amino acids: CASGLLPGQGFSGANVLTF. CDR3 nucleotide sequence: TGTGCTAGTGGTTTGCTACCGGGACAGGGGTTTTCTGGGGCCAACGTCCTGACTTTC.

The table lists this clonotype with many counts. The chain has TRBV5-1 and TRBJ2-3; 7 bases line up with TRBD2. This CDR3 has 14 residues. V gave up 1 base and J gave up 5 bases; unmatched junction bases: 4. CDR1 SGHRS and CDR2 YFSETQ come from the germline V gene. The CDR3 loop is CASSLLLAEDTQYF. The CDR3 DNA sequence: TGCGCCAGCAGCTTGTTGCTAGCGGAAGATACGCAGTATTTT.

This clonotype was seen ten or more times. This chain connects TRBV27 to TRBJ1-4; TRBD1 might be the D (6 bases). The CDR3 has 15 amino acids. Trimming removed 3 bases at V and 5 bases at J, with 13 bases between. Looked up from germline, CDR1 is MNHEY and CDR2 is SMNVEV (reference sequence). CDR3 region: CASSFAGGLNEKLFF. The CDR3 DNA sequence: TGTGCCAGCAGTTTTGCCGGGGGGCTAAATGAAAAACTGTTTTTT. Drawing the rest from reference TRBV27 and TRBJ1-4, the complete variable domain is EAQVTQNPRYLITVTGKKLTVTCSQNMNHEYMSWYRQDPGLGLRQIYYSMNVEVTDKGDVPEGYKVSRKEKRNFPLILESPSPNQTSLYFCASSFAGGLNEKLFFGSGTQLSVL.

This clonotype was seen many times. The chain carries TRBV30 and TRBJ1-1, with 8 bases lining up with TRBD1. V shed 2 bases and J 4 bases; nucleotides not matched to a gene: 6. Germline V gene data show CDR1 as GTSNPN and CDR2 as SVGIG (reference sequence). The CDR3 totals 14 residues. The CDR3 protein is CAWSIDRGVTEAFF. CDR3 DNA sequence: TGTGCCTGGAGTATAGACAGGGGTGTCACTGAAGCTTTCTTT.

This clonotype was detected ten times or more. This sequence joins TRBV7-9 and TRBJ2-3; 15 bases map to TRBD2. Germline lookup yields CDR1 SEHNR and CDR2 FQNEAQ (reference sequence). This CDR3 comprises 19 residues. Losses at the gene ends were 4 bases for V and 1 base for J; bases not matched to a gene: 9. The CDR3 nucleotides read TGTGCCAGCAGCTCACGGACTAGCGGGGGGGCCGCGCGCACAGATACGCAGTATTTT. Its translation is CASSSRTSGGAARTDTQYF.

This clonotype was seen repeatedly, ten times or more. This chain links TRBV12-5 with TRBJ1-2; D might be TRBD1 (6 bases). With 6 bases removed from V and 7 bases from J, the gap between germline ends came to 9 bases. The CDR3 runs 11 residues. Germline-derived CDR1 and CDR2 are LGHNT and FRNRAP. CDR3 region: CASGNRAGYTF. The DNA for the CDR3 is TGTGCTAGTGGCAACAGGGCTGGCTACACCTTC.

Here the CDR3 reads CASSLVRGQTDTQYF. The CDR3 DNA reads as TGCGCCAGCAGCTTGGTACGGGGCCAGACAGATACGCAGTATTTT. The rearrangement uses TRBV5-1 and TRBJ2-3; D tentatively fits TRBD1 or TRBD2 (5 bases each). Germline CDR1 reads SGHRS; CDR2 reads YFSETQ. Trimming pared 0 bases from V and 3 bases from J, leaving 11 bases between. CDR3 length: 15 residues.